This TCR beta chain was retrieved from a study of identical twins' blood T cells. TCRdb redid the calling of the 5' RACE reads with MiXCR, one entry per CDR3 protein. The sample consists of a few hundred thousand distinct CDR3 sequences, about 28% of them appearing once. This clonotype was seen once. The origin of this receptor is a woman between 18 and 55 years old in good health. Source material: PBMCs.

The CDR3 DNA sequence: TGTGCCAGCAGCTGGACAGGGCCTGGAGCCAAAAACATTCAGTACTTC. Protein sequence: CASSWTGPGAKNIQYF. The gene calls are TRBV5-6 and TRBJ2-4; 8 bases match TRBD1. Germline V CDR1 and CDR2: SGHDT, YYEEEE. This CDR3 contains 16 residues. With 3 bases clipped from V and 0 bases from J, the junction kept 5 bases outside the gene matches.